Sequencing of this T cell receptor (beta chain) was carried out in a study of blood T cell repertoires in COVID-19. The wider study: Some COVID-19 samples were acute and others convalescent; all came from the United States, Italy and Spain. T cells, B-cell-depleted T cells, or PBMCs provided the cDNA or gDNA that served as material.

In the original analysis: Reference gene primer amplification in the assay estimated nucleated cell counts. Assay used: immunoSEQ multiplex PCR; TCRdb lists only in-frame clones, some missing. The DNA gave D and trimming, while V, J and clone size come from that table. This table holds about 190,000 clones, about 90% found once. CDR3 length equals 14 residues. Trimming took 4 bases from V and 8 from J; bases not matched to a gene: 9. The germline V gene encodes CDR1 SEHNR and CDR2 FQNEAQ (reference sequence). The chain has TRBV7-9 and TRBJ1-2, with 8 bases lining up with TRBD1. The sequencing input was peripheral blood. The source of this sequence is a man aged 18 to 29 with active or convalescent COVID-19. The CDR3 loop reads CASSSIGQGSGYTF. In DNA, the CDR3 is TGTGCCAGCAGCTCCATTGGACAGGGATCCGGCTACACCTTC.